Listed below are T cell receptor beta chains from one sample, sequenced in a study of T cells in localized non-small cell lung cancer. Profiling relied on immunoSEQ multiplex PCR, and the TCRdb table lists in-frame clones only, not all of them. In the table there are roughly 39,000 clones, about 76% of which are singletons. The material was PBMCs, obtained before any cancer treatment. These TCRs come from a woman aged 35 to 69 with stage II squamous cell lung carcinoma. Both conserved end residues are part of each CDR3. The D gene is left open where the match is weak. Only some rows state a clone size, as once, few, many or a class for expanded clones.

d_call	v_call	clone_size	j_call	cdr3_nt	cdr3_aa
TRBD2	TRBV7-2	.	TRBJ2-1	TGTGCCAGCAGCTCCCACCCGGGACTAGCGGGAGGCCCCAAGGAGCAGTTCTTC	CASSSHPGLAGGPKEQFF
.	TRBV2	once	TRBJ2-1	TGTGCCAGCAGGGGCCAGGCTGGCGATGAGCAGTTCTTC	CASRGQAGDEQFF
.	TRBV6-5	few	TRBJ2-7	TGTGCCAGCAGGCGAAGCCGAGGCGGGGCCTACGAGCAGTACTTC	CASRRSRGGAYEQYF
.	TRBV6-5	.	TRBJ2-5	TGTGCCAGCAGTCACCCGGACAGTTCCCAAGAGACCCAGTACTTC	CASSHPDSSQETQYF
.	TRBV6-6	.	TRBJ1-2	TGTGCCAGCACCATCGGAGGGGGGGCGGATGGCTACACCTTC	CASTIGGGADGYTF
.	TRBV7-9	.	TRBJ1-2	TGTGCCAGTGAGCCGGGACATTTCTATGGCTACACCTTC	CASEPGHFYGYTF
TRBD1	TRBV5-1	once	TRBJ1-2	TGCGCCAGCAGCGGACTAGGACAGGGGGATGGCTACACCTTC	CASSGLGQGDGYTF
.	TRBV19	.	TRBJ1-2	TGTGCCAGTAGTTCTTCCAGGTCCGCGAACTATGGCTACACCTTC	CASSSSRSANYGYTF
TRBD1	TRBV7-2	.	TRBJ1-2	TGTGCCAGCAACGGAAACAGGGGGAGCACTAACTATGGCTACACCTTC	CASNGNRGSTNYGYTF
.	TRBV29-1	few	TRBJ1-6	TGCAGCGCCAGGACCGGGACTTCCAATTCACCCCTCCACTTT	CSARTGTSNSPLHF
TRBD1	TRBV30	.	TRBJ2-7	TGTGCCTGGAGCGGGGACAGCTCTCTTTACGAGCAGTACTTC	CAWSGDSSLYEQYF
TRBD2	TRBV4-3	.	TRBJ2-3	TGCGCCAGCAGCCAAGAACGGACTAGCGGGAGGAATACGCAGTATTTT	CASSQERTSGRNTQYF
TRBD2	TRBV7-3	few	TRBJ2-7	TGTGCCAGCAGCTTAAACACCCCGGGCGGGAGATCTTACGAGCAGTACTTC	CASSLNTPGGRSYEQYF
.	TRBV28	.	TRBJ2-1	TGTGCCAGCAGTTCGACGGACAATGCCCCTAACTGGGGGATTGAGCAGTTCTTC	CASSSTDNAPNWGIEQFF
TRBD1	TRBV15	.	TRBJ2-5	TGTGCCACCAGCAGAGGGGAACAGGGGACGGAGACCCAGTACTTC	CATSRGEQGTETQYF
.	TRBV5-4	.	TRBJ2-5	TGTGCCAGCAGCTACCAGGGGAAAGAGACCCAGTACTTC	CASSYQGKETQYF
.	TRBV28	.	TRBJ1-6	TGTGCCAGCAGTCTGAGCTCCTATAATTCACCCCTCCACTTT	CASSLSSYNSPLHF
.	TRBV11-2	.	TRBJ2-1	TGTGCCAGCCTGTCCCGGTTGGTAGCGTCGGGGAATGAGCAGTTCTTC	CASLSRLVASGNEQFF
TRBD1	TRBV5-6	.	TRBJ1-5	TGTGCCAGCAGCTTGGGTCCGGCAGGGGGGCAGCCCCAGCATTTT	CASSLGPAGGQPQHF
.	TRBV2	.	TRBJ2-1	TGTGCCAGCAGTGGTTGGCGAACAAGCCTAGACAATGAGCAGTTCTTC	CASSGWRTSLDNEQFF
TRBD1	TRBV19	.	TRBJ1-1	TGTGCCAGTAGAGGGGGACAGTTGACCACTGAAGCTTTCTTT	CASRGGQLTTEAFF
.	TRBV5-1	.	TRBJ2-1	TGCGCCAGCAGCGGGCAGGTCAACGACAATGAGCAGTTCTTC	CASSGQVNDNEQFF
TRBD2	TRBV2	.	TRBJ2-3	TGTGCCAGCAGAGAAACTAGCGGGTTAGGGACAGATACGCAGTATTTT	CASRETSGLGTDTQYF
.	TRBV16	.	TRBJ1-2	TGTGCCAGCAGCCAATTGGGTGCGAACTATGGCTACACCTTC	CASSQLGANYGYTF
TRBD2	TRBV2	.	TRBJ2-5	TGTGCCAGCAGGCCCCATGGGCTAGCGGAAGAGACCCAGTACTTC	CASRPHGLAEETQYF
.	TRBV9	.	TRBJ2-2	TGTGCCAGCAGCGTTGAAGGATCGAACACCGGGGAGCTGTTTTTT	CASSVEGSNTGELFF
TRBD2	TRBV27	.	TRBJ2-3	TGTGCCAGCAGCCGTGCGATCCTAGCGGGAGGGCCTAGCACAGATACGCAGTATTTT	CASSRAILAGGPSTDTQYF
TRBD2	TRBV4-1	once	TRBJ2-1	TGCGCCAGCAGCCAACAGCGGGGGGACAATGAGCAGTTCTTC	CASSQQRGDNEQFF
.	TRBV10-3	.	TRBJ2-7	TGTGCCATCAGTGAGGGAGGGGGGGGCGGCGAGCAGTACTTC	CAISEGGGGGEQYF
TRBD1	TRBV28	.	TRBJ1-6	TGTGCAGAACGGGGCAGGGGGGATGCACCCCTCCACTTT	CAERGRGDAPLHF
.	TRBV19	once	TRBJ1-5	TGTGCCAGTAGTATTATGGCGGGACAAGGTGATCAGCCCCAGCATTTT	CASSIMAGQGDQPQHF
.	TRBV10-2	.	TRBJ2-3	TGCGCCAGTACGAGGCAGAGCACAGATACGCAGTATTTT	CASTRQSTDTQYF
TRBD1	TRBV6-5	.	TRBJ2-5	TGTGCCAGCAGCCCGGGGCAGGGGGCGATGGAGACCCAGTACTTC	CASSPGQGAMETQYF
TRBD1	TRBV2	few	TRBJ2-7	TGTGCCAGCAGGACCACCAACAGGGGGATTGGGTACGAGCAGTACTTC	CASRTTNRGIGYEQYF
.	TRBV9	.	TRBJ2-2	TGTGCCAGCAGCCCTACCCAGATGAACACCGGGGAGCTGTTTTTT	CASSPTQMNTGELFF
.	TRBV28	.	TRBJ2-1	TGTGCCAGCAGTTTATACAGGGGGGGTAATGAGCAGTTCTTC	CASSLYRGGNEQFF
.	TRBV2	.	TRBJ1-2	TGTGCCAGCAGTGGAGAGGGTAGTGGGTATGGCTACACCTTC	CASSGEGSGYGYTF
.	TRBV19	.	TRBJ1-5	TGTGCCAGTGGGGAGTATACAGTCTATCAGCCCCAGCATTTT	CASGEYTVYQPQHF
.	TRBV18	.	TRBJ1-1	TGTGCCAGCTCACCACGTCGGGGCTTTGACACTGAAGCTTTCTTT	CASSPRRGFDTEAFF